These 6 T cell receptor beta chains originate from one sample sequenced in a study of T-cell memory formation after mild COVID-19. Via MiXCR, TCRdb re-called the 5' RACE reads, giving one row per CDR3 protein. This sample yields hundreds of thousands of distinct CDR3 sequences, of which roughly a fifth are seen a single time; around 9.2% belongs to the top ten. Material for sequencing was PBMCs or a T cell subset sorted from them (not recorded which). The receptors were sampled from an adult woman who had mild COVID-19 (a few samples of this study predate the infection). Cell type and time point are not known.

This clonotype was recorded once. This rearrangement joins TRBV5-5 to TRBJ2-3; tentatively, D is TRBD1 or TRBD2 (5 bases each). The CDR3 totals 12 residues. CDR1 SGHKS and CDR2 YYEKEE come from the germline V gene (reference sequence). Trimming removed 5 bases at V and 5 bases at J, with 9 bases between. The CDR3 spells CASRFGGDTQYF. In DNA, the CDR3 is TGTGCCAGCAGGTTTGGGGGAGATACGCAGTATTTT.

The rearrangement uses TRBV3-1 and TRBJ1-2; weak D call: TRBD1 (6 bases). The CDR3 extends over 15 amino acids. V was trimmed by 4 bases and J by 7 bases, leaving 19 bases between them. Germline-derived CDR1 and CDR2 are LGHDT and YNNKEL (reference sequence). The CDR3 is CASSLTGGVGLGYTF. In DNA, the CDR3 is TGTGCCAGCAGCCTGACCGGGGGCGTCGGTCTTGGCTACACCTTC. Combining the CDR3 with reference TRBV3-1 and TRBJ1-2 gives the whole variable domain DTAVSQTPKYLVTQMGNDKSIKCEQNLGHDTMYWYKQDSKKFLKIMFSYNNKELIINETVPNRFSPKSPDKAHLNLHINSLELGDSAVYFCASSLTGGVGLGYTFGSGTRLTVV.

This sequence joins TRBV20-1 and TRBJ2-5; TRBD2 aligns across 11 bases. The J segment lost 7 bases and the V segment lost 1 base, leaving 8 bases of the junction unmatched. This CDR3 region has 15 residues. Germline assignment: CDR1 DFQATT and CDR2 SNEGSKA (reference sequence). The CDR3 loop reads CSARGLAGGAGTQYF. In DNA, the CDR3 is TGCAGTGCTAGAGGGCTAGCGGGAGGCGCGGGGACCCAGTACTTC.

This clonotype was seen a handful of times. J is TRBJ1-6 and V is TRBV7-7, with D unresolved. V gave up 5 bases and J gave up 5 bases, with 19 bases separating them. Germline lookup yields CDR1 SSHAT and CDR2 FNYEAQ (reference sequence). This CDR3 region has 17 residues. The CDR3 loop reads CASSTRTRRDNNSPLHF. CDR3 nucleotides: TGTGCCAGCAGCACTCGGACGAGACGCGATAATAATTCACCCCTCCACTTT. Using reference TRBV7-7 and TRBJ1-6 for the parts outside the CDR3, the full variable domain is GAGVSQSPRYKVTKRGQDVTLRCDPISSHATLYWYQQALGQGPEFLTYFNYEAQPDKSGLPSDRFSAERPEGSISTLTIQRTEQRDSAMYRCASSTRTRRDNNSPLHFGNGTRLTVT.

This rearrangement joins TRBV11-2 to TRBJ2-1; D might be TRBD1 or TRBD2, each matching 5 bases. Germline V gene lookup returns CDR1 SGHAT and CDR2 FQNNGV. The length of the CDR3 is 14 residues. Trimming removed 7 bases at V and 9 bases at J, with 19 bases between. DNA for the CDR3: TGTGCCAGCACCTCCCTTGGGGGAGAGGGTGAGCAGTTCTTC. Encoded protein: CASTSLGGEGEQFF.

V gene TRBV29-1 combines with J gene TRBJ2-3, with a possible D match to TRBD1 (6 bases). CDR3 size: 11 residues. Germline CDR1 SQVTM, CDR2 ANQGSEA. With 3 bases removed from V and 5 bases from J, the gap between germline ends came to 6 bases. CDR3 sequence reads: CSVDRGDTQYF. The CDR3 nucleotides read TGCAGCGTTGACAGGGGAGATACGCAGTATTTT.